Below, one TCR beta chain is given with its context. Its antigen is unknown. The data were taken from a study of cytomegalovirus exposure and HLA in healthy donors. Points from the study as a whole: A later analysis showed TCR association rates differing by HLA locus, peaking at DRB1 and lowest at HLA-C. It was approximately 150 TCR beta chains that were listed as cytomegalovirus-associated.

The germline V gene has CDR1 LNHNV and CDR2 YYDKDF (reference sequence). The J segment lost 1 base and the V segment lost 4 bases, leaving 13 bases of the junction unmatched. The CDR3 spans 18 residues. 60 Vbeta and 13 Jbeta primers were used in PCR. Per the authors' pipeline: Counted up in a later analysis, unique TCR beta chains came to some 75 million, with around 12 million shared. Produced via immunoSEQ multiplex PCR; TCRdb's table is partial and in-frame only. The DNA was the basis for D and trimming; V, J and clone size are from that table. The sample contains about 160,000 clones, approximately 80% of which appear only once. All the people who gave samples were healthy bone marrow donors.

This rearrangement joins TRBV15 to TRBJ2-5; TRBD1 agrees at 9 bases. Sequenced: PBMCs. This clonotype was obtained from a woman in her forties or fifties in good health and CMV-seropositive. The CDR3 loop reads CATSTSSGQGIGQETQYF. The CDR3 DNA sequence: TGTGCCACCAGCACATCTTCAGGACAGGGGATCGGCCAAGAGACCCAGTACTTC.